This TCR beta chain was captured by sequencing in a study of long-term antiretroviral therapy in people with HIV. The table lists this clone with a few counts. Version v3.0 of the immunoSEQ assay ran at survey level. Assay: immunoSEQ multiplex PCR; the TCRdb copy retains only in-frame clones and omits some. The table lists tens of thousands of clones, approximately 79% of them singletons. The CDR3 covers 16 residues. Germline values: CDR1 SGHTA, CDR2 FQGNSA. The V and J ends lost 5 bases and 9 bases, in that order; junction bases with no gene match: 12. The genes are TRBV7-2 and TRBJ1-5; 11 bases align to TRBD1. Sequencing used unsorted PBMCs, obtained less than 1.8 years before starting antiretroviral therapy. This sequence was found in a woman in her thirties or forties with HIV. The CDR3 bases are TGTGCCAGCAGCCGGACAGGGGGCCAGACCACGAGGCCCCAGCATTTT. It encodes CASSRTGGQTTRPQHF.